Below, one T cell receptor beta chain is given with its context. Its antigen is currently unknown. A much larger clone differs by one base, so this may be a read error. Researchers made TCR cDNA using 5'RACE template switching, and this step added a universal primer site and UMIs. TCRdb ran MiXCR on the 5' RACE reads and lists one entry per CDR3 protein. The sample holds around 600,000 distinct CDR3 sequences, 10% to 15% seen once. This specimen comes from a study of T cells after yellow fever vaccination. Findings and caveats of the study: By day 5 rather than day 15, the secondary response had peaked, though it was weaker.

V lost 2 bases and J lost 7, with 12 bases in between. This CDR3 has 13 amino acids. Germline lookup yields CDR1 LGHDT and CDR2 YNNKEL (reference sequence). The sample was PBMCs, taken on the day of the yellow fever booster vaccination. The receptor was isolated from a man aged 25-45 years who received the YFV17D yellow fever vaccine. The V call is TRBV3-1, the J call TRBJ2-7; D gene uncertain. The CDR3 DNA reads as TGTGCCAGCAGCCAATATCGCGAAGGGGAGCAGTACTTC. Translation gives CASSQYREGEQYF.